These 26 T cell receptor beta chains came from one sample sequenced in a study of blood T cells in healthy people across ages. PCR was performed a second time for about 7 to 12 cycles using a sample-barcoded 5' primer and a J-beta primer mix. TCRdb fed the 5' RACE reads into MiXCR, producing one record per CDR3 protein. Of over 1.5 million distinct CDR3 sequences listed, about 50% are singletons. The sequenced sample was blood. The receptors come from a woman in her 40s in good health.

This chain connects TRBV5-1 to TRBJ2-1; D possibly corresponds to TRBD1 (5 bases). V was shortened by 6 bases and J by 8 bases, with 15 bases between the two germline ends. Germline V lookup: CDR1 SGHRS, CDR2 YFSETQ. The CDR3 covers 13 residues. Here the CDR3 reads CASTRALSHEQFF. DNA for the CDR3: TGCGCCAGCACCAGGGCCCTGAGCCATGAGCAGTTCTTC.

V and J are TRBV7-9 and TRBJ2-5; 12 nucleotides line up with TRBD2. The CDR3 runs 16 residues. The trim removed 5 bases at V and 11 bases at J, leaving 15 bases unmatched. CDR1 and CDR2 from the germline V gene are SEHNR and FQNEAQ (reference sequence). This chain's CDR3 is CASSPTSGGSYNEQYF. The CDR3, as DNA: TGTGCCAGCAGCCCGACTAGCGGGGGATCCTACAATGAGCAGTACTTC.

This chain uses TRBV4-3 with TRBJ1-2, with a possible D match to TRBD1 (6 bases). This CDR3 comprises 14 residues. In germline, CDR1 is LGHNA, CDR2 YSLEER. V dropped 0 bases and J dropped 4 bases, with 9 bases sitting between them. The CDR3 here is CASSQEDSSYGYTF. CDR3 nucleotide sequence: TGCGCCAGCAGCCAAGAGGACAGTTCCTATGGCTACACCTTC.

The chain combines TRBV27 with TRBJ2-4, with 9 bases lining up with TRBD1. The J call may be wrong; the DNA end is better matched by TRBJ2-7. The CDR3 sequence is 14 residues long. Germline V gene data show CDR1 as MNHEY and CDR2 as SMNVEV (reference sequence). The CDR3 region has the DNA TGTGCCAGCGGTACAGGGGGCAGGCCCGGCGAGCAGTACTTC. Amino acid sequence: CASGTGGRPGEQYF.

The chain uses TRBV7-9 and TRBJ1-2; D unresolved. CDR3 length: 13 residues. V was trimmed by 5 bases and J by 6 bases, leaving 13 bases between them. The germline CDR1 and CDR2 sequences are SEHNR and FQNEAQ (reference sequence). The DNA for the CDR3 is TGTGCCAGCAGCGCCGGGTGGGGTAATGGCTACACCTTC. This sequence encodes CASSAGWGNGYTF.

This chain joins TRBV7-2 and TRBJ1-2; weak D call: TRBD1 (5 bases). Trimming stripped 8 bases from V and 0 bases from J, with 16 bases between. The CDR3 is 15 residues long. Germline V gene data show CDR1 as SGHTA and CDR2 as FQGNSA. CDR3: CASRSGGGANYGYTF. CDR3 nucleotides: TGTGCCAGCCGTTCGGGTGGGGGAGCTAACTATGGCTACACCTTC.

The chain uses TRBV9 and TRBJ1-2, with D unresolved. Per germline, CDR1 SGDLS and CDR2 YYNGEE. The CDR3 loop spans 14 amino acids. V shed 0 bases and J shed 5 bases, with 11 bases lying between them. The chain's CDR3 is CASSVAQEWYGYTF. CDR3 nucleotides: TGTGCCAGCAGCGTAGCCCAGGAGTGGTATGGCTACACCTTC.

The V and J genes are TRBV20-1 and TRBJ2-4, with 13 bases fitting TRBD2. With the DNA end fitting TRBJ2-7 better, the J assignment may be wrong. The germline gives CDR1 DFQATT, CDR2 SNEGSKA (reference sequence). The CDR3 has 13 amino acids. The CDR3 coding sequence is TGCAGTGGACTAGCGGGGGGTGGGAACGAGCAGTACTTC. Protein: CSGLAGGGNEQYF.

The gene calls are TRBV12-5 and TRBJ2-4; D uncertain. The J call is doubtful: the DNA matches TRBJ2-7 better. Germline V gene sequence: CDR1 LGHNT, CDR2 FRNRAP. The CDR3 is 12 residues long. CDR3 nucleotides: TGTGCTAGTGGCTCCGACATCTACGAGCAGTACTTC. Translated: CASGSDIYEQYF.

In its sample, this clonotype was seen a few times. The V call is TRBV29-1, the J call TRBJ2-1, with 9 bases matching TRBD1. In germline, CDR1 is SQVTM, CDR2 ANQGSEA. There are 15 residues in the CDR3. J lost 1 base, V lost 3 bases, and 4 bases had no gene match. Here the CDR3 DNA reads TGCAGCGTTGATACAGGGGGCAGATCCTACAATGAGCAGTTCTTC. Translated: CSVDTGGRSYNEQFF.

V and J are TRBV13 and TRBJ2-7; 10 nucleotides match TRBD1. The CDR3 extends over 15 amino acids. Germline V gene lookup returns CDR1 PRHDT and CDR2 FYEKMQ (reference sequence). J was trimmed by 5 bases and V by 4 bases; bases with no gene match: 8. The CDR3 is CASSYPGTGDHEQYF. As DNA, the CDR3 is TGTGCCAGCAGCTACCCCGGGACAGGGGACCACGAGCAGTACTTC.

This clonotype was observed a handful of times. The chain links TRBV20-1 to TRBJ2-1, with D perhaps being TRBD1 or TRBD2 (5 bases each). Germline V gene sequence: CDR1 DFQATT, CDR2 SNEGSKA (reference sequence). The CDR3 has 16 residues. Between the trimmed V and J ends, which lost 5 bases and 0 bases, there was a span of 17 bases. CDR3: CSAGVGTAISYNEQFF. The DNA of the CDR3 is TGCAGTGCTGGGGTGGGGACGGCGATCTCCTACAATGAGCAGTTCTTC.

The chain joins TRBV2 to TRBJ2-3; no firm D call. This CDR3 has 12 residues. The V end was cut by 10 bases, the J end by 5 bases, with 13 bases between. Germline assignment: CDR1 SNHLY and CDR2 FYNNEI. The CDR3 protein is CANIVNRDTQYF. DNA of the CDR3: TGTGCCAACATAGTTAACCGAGATACGCAGTATTTT.

The rearrangement uses TRBV12-3 or TRBV12-4 and TRBJ2-7; TRBD1 matches 7 bases. This CDR3 region has 15 residues. V lost 5 bases, J lost 3 bases, and 10 bases stayed unmatched. In DNA, the CDR3 is TGTGCCAGCAGTGACCCGGATGGGACAGACTACGAGCAGTACTTC. This gives the protein CASSDPDGTDYEQYF.

The V and J genes are TRBV20-1 and TRBJ1-6; TRBD1 might be the D (6 bases). The CDR3 runs 11 residues. In germline, CDR1 is DFQATT, CDR2 SNEGSKA (reference sequence). V lost 5 bases and J lost 9, with 8 bases in between. CDR3 sequence: CSAQGFSPLHF. CDR3 DNA: TGCAGTGCTCAGGGGTTTTCACCCCTCCACTTT.

The V and J genes are TRBV7-2 and TRBJ2-5; TRBD1 matches 7 bases. The germline V gene has CDR1 SGHTA and CDR2 FQGNSA. This CDR3 region has 15 residues. V dropped 4 bases and J dropped 2; count of bases not matched to a gene: 7. CDR3 in amino acids: CASSSGQATQETQYF. DNA of the CDR3: TGTGCCAGCAGCTCCGGACAGGCCACTCAAGAGACCCAGTACTTC.

This clonotype was observed a few times. V and J are TRBV10-3 and TRBJ2-7; 7 positions agree with TRBD1. The CDR3 extends over 15 amino acids. Looked up from germline, CDR1 is ENHRY and CDR2 is SYGVKD. The junction had 14 bases not matched to a gene; V was cut back by 8 bases and J by 4 bases. CDR3 residues: CAIGRTGEALYEQYF. The CDR3 DNA follows: TGTGCCATCGGTCGGACAGGCGAGGCGTTATACGAGCAGTACTTC.

This chain connects TRBV9 to TRBJ1-1; a possible D gene is TRBD1 (5 bases). The germline V gene has CDR1 SGDLS and CDR2 YYNGEE. The germline V and J ends were trimmed by 4 bases and 6 bases, with 13 bases remaining between them. There are 13 residues in the CDR3. The CDR3: CASSFQGVAEAFF. Here the CDR3 DNA reads TGTGCCAGCAGCTTCCAGGGAGTGGCTGAAGCTTTCTTT.

V and J are TRBV27 and TRBJ2-3, with 9 bases that match TRBD1. Per germline, CDR1 MNHEY and CDR2 SMNVEV (reference sequence). This CDR3 spans 16 amino acids. The J segment lost 2 bases and the V segment lost 4 bases, leaving 7 bases of the junction unmatched. This chain's CDR3 is CASSSVGQGYTDTQYF. As DNA, the CDR3 is TGTGCCAGCAGTTCCGTGGGACAGGGCTACACAGATACGCAGTATTTT.

This clonotype was observed a handful of times. The rearrangement links TRBV9 to TRBJ2-5; TRBD2 matches 12 bases. This CDR3 comprises 16 residues. V lost 4 bases and J lost 1; bases outside the gene matches: 5. The germline CDR1 and CDR2 sequences are SGDLS and YYNGEE. In DNA form, the CDR3 reads TGTGCCAGCAGCCGACTAGCGGGGGTGATCCAAGAGACCCAGTACTTC. Protein: CASSRLAGVIQETQYF.

This clonotype has just a few counts. V gene TRBV5-1 combines with J gene TRBJ2-1; TRBD2 matches at 11 bases. The CDR3 contains 16 residues. Trimming removed 1 base from V and 10 bases from J; junction bases left unmatched: 10. The germline CDR1 and CDR2 sequences are SGHRS and YFSETQ. DNA of the CDR3: TGCGCCAGCAGCTTGACTAGCGGGGGACGGTACGGAGAGCAGTTCTTC. As protein: CASSLTSGGRYGEQFF.

The chain is built from TRBV6-2 or TRBV6-3 and TRBJ2-1, with 10 bases fitting TRBD2. The germline V gene has CDR1 MNHEY and CDR2 SVGEGT. This CDR3 comprises 17 residues. V was pared by 5 bases and J by 5 bases, with 12 bases of the junction left unmatched. The CDR3 loop reads CASSTWEAGGRNNEQFF. CDR3 nucleotides: TGTGCCAGCAGTACTTGGGAAGCGGGGGGGAGGAACAATGAGCAGTTCTTC.

The table lists this clonotype with a count of one. The chain carries TRBV7-2 and TRBJ1-2; 7 bases line up with TRBD1. The V gene's germline CDR1 is SGHTA and CDR2 FQGNSA. V shed 1 base and J 0 bases; nucleotides not matched to a gene: 8. This CDR3 contains 17 residues. The CDR3 loop reads CASSLVQTGTSNYGYTF. CDR3 DNA: TGTGCCAGCAGCTTAGTACAGACAGGGACCTCTAACTATGGCTACACCTTC.

Concerning this clonotype itself: Because the CDR3 is missing its conserved closing phenylalanine or tryptophan, this is likely a read error. The chain carries TRBV20-1 and TRBJ2-3, with D hard to call. Trimming left V 4 bases short and J 0 bases short, with 8 bases between. This CDR3 comprises 13 residues. Germline CDR1 reads DFQATT; CDR2 reads SNEGSKA (reference sequence). Here the CDR3 reads CSATPASTDTQYL. CDR3 DNA: TGCAGTGCTACCCCGGCTAGCACAGATACGCAGTATTTG.

This clonotype was detected only a few times. This chain connects TRBV5-1 to TRBJ2-7; D is unresolved. The CDR3 consists of 11 residues. CDR1 is SGHRS, CDR2 YFSETQ, per germline. V was pared by 4 bases and J by 7 bases, with 9 bases between. The CDR3 DNA is TGCGCCAGCAGCGGCAACAATGAGCAGTACTTC. Its protein is CASSGNNEQYF.

The chain is built from TRBV7-9 and TRBJ2-1; 8 nucleotides line up with TRBD2. There are 17 residues in the CDR3. Germline CDR1 is SEHNR and CDR2 is FQNEAQ (reference sequence). Losses at the gene ends were 1 base for V and 7 bases for J; bases not matched to a gene: 12. The CDR3 DNA sequence: TGTGCCAGCAGCTTAGGAGCGGGGGCCAGGGTTCTAAATGAGCAGTTCTTC. This translates into CASSLGAGARVLNEQFF.